The entry below describes one TCR beta chain. TCRdb used MiXCR to reprocess the RT-PCR reads, holding one entry per CDR3 protein. The profile shows approximately 430,000 distinct CDR3 sequences, around 15% of them singletons. The data stem from a study of patients and donors after allogeneic stem cell transplantation. This clonotype was obtained from a human donor who was either an allogeneic HSCT recipient or a stem cell or donor lymphocyte infusion donor (not recorded which). It is not recorded whose cells these are; they may come from a transplant donor. Specimen: blood, either unsorted or a sorted T cell fraction (not recorded which).

Here the CDR3 DNA reads TGTGCCAGCAGCGTAGGTTCCTTGGTAGAGACCCAGTACTTC. Protein sequence: CASSVGSLVETQYF. The rearrangement links TRBV9 to TRBJ2-5, with D uncertain. Germline lookup yields CDR1 SGDLS and CDR2 YYNGEE. Trimming left V 0 bases short and J 4 bases short, with 10 bases between. The CDR3 loop spans 14 amino acids.